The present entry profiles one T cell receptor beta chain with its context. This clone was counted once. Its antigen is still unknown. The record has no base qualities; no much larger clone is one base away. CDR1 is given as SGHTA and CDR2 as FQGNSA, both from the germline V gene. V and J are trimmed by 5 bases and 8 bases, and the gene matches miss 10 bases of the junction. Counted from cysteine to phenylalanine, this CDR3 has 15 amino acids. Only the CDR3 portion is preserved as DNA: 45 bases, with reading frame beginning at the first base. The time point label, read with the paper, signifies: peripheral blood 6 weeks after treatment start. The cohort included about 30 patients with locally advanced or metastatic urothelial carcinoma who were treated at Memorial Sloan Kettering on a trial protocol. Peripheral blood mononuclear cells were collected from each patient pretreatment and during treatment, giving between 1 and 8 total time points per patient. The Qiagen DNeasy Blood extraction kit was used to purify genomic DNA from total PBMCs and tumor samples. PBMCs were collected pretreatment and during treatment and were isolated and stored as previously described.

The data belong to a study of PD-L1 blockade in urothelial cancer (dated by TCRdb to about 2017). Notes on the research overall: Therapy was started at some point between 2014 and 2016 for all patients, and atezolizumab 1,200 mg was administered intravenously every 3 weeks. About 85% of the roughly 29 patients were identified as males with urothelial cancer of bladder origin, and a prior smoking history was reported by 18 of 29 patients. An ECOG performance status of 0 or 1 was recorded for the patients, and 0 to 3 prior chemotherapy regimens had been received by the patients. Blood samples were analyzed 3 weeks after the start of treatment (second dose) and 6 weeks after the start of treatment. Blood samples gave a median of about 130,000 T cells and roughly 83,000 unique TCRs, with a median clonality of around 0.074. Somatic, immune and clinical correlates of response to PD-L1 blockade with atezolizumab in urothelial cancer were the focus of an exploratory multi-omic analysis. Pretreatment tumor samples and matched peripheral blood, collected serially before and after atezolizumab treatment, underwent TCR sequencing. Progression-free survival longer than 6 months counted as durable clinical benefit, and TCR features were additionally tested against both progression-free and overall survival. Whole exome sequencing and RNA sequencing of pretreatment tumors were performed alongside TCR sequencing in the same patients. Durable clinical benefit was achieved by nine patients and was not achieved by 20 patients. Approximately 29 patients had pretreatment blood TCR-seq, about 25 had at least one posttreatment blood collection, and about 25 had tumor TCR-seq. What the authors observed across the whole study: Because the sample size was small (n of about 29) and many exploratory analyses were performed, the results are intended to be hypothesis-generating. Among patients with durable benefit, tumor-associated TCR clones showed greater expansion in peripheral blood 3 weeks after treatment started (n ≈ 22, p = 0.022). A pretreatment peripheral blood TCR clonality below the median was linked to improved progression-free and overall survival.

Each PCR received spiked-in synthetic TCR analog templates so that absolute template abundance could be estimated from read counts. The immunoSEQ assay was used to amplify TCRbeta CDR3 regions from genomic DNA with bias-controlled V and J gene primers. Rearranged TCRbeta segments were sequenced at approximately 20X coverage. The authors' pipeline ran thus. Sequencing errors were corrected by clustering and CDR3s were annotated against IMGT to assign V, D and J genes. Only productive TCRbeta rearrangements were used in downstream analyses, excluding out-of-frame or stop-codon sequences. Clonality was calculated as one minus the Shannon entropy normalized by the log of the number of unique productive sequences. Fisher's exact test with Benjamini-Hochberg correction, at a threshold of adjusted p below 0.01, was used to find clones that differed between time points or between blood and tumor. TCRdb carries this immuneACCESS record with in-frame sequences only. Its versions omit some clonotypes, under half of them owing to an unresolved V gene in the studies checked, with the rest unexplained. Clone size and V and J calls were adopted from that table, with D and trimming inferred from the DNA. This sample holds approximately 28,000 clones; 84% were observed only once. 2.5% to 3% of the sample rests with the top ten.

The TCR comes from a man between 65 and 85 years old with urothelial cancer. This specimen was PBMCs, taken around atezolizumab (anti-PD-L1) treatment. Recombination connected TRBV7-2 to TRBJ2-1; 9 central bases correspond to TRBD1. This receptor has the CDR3 CASSDFGTGKYEQFF. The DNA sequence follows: TGTGCCAGCAGCGATTTTGGGACAGGGAAGTATGAGCAGTTCTTC.